What follows are 5 T cell receptor beta chains derived from one specimen sequenced in a study of T cell responses to AZD1222 COVID-19 vaccine. The assay was immunoSEQ multiplex PCR, and TCRdb's table has in-frame clones only and misses some. Counted here are over 130,000 clones, approximately 87% occurring once; the ten biggest clones make up 1.5% to 2%. The sequencing used peripheral blood, collected 28 days after the second AZD1222 dose. The source of these receptors is an adult who received the AZD1222 COVID-19 vaccine.

The rearrangement joins TRBV5-1 to TRBJ2-2; D gene unclear. The V end was cut by 5 bases, the J end by 1 base, with 9 bases between. The germline V gene encodes CDR1 SGHRS and CDR2 YFSETQ. This CDR3 spans 14 amino acids. The CDR3 reads CASRNSQNTGELFF. In DNA form, the CDR3 reads TGCGCCAGCAGAAACAGTCAGAACACCGGGGAGCTGTTTTTT.

The rearrangement links TRBV24-1 to TRBJ2-2; 7 nucleotides match TRBD1. This CDR3 has 14 amino acids. Per the germline V gene, CDR1 is KGHDR and CDR2 is SFDVKD. The junction had 2 bases not matched to a gene; V was cut back by 7 bases and J by 1 base. The CDR3 here is CATRRTGNTGELFF. The CDR3 region has the DNA TGTGCCACCAGAAGGACAGGGAACACCGGGGAGCTGTTTTTT.

The J gene is TRBJ1-2, the V gene TRBV28; no reliable D call. The CDR3 spans 13 residues. Trimming removed 3 bases from V and 0 bases from J, with 5 bases in between. CDR1 MDHEN and CDR2 SYDVKM come from the germline V gene. The CDR3 is CASSLRANYGYTF. Written as DNA, the CDR3 is TGTGCCAGCAGTTTGAGGGCTAACTATGGCTACACCTTC.

The chain uses TRBV3-1 (or the pseudogene TRBV3-2) and TRBJ2-1; D call uncertain. V was pared by 5 bases and J by 6 bases, with 23 bases between. The CDR3 is 17 residues long. Looked up from germline, CDR1 is LGHDT and CDR2 is YNNKEL (reference sequence). CDR3 sequence: CASSERFPISIRNEQFF. CDR3 in DNA: TGTGCCAGCAGCGAGAGGTTTCCCATTTCCATCCGCAATGAGCAGTTCTTC.

The chain couples TRBV29-1 to TRBJ2-1; TRBD2 matches 11 bases. The germline V gene encodes CDR1 SQVTM and CDR2 ANQGSEA. The CDR3 extends over 14 amino acids. With 6 bases clipped from V and 5 bases from J, the junction kept 6 bases outside the gene matches. CDR3 protein: CSVSTSGINNEQFF. The DNA for the CDR3 is TGCAGCGTATCGACTAGCGGGATCAACAATGAGCAGTTCTTC.